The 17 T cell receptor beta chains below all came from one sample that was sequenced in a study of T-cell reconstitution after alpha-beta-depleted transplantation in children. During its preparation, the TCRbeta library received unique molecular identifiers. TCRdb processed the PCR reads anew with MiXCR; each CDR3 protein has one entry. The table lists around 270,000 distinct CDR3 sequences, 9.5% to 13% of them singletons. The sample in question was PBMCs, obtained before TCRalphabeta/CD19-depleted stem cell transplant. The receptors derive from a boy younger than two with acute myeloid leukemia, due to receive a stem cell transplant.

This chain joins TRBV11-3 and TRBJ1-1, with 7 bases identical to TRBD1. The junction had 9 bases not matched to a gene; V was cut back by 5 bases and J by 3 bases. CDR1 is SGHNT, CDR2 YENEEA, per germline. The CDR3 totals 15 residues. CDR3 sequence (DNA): TGTGCCAGCAGCCCGCCCCAGGGGGGGGACACTGAAGCTTTCTTT. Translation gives CASSPPQGGDTEAFF.

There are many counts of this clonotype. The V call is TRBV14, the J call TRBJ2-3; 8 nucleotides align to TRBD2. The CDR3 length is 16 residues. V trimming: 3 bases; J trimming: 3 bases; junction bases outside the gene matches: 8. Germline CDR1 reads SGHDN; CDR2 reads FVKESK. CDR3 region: CASSHWRLAGTDTQYF. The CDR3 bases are TGTGCCAGCAGCCATTGGAGATTAGCGGGGACAGATACGCAGTATTTT.

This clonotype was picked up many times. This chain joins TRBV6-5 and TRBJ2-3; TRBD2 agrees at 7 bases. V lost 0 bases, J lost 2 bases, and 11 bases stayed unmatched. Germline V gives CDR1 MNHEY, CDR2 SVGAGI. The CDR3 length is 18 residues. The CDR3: CASSYSRLAGTFTDTQYF. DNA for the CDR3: TGTGCCAGCAGTTACTCCCGACTAGCAGGAACCTTCACAGATACGCAGTATTTT.

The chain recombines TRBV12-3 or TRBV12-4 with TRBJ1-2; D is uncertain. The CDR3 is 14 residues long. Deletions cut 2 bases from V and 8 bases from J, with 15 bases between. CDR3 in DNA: TGTGCCAGCAGTTTAAGGCAGGCACGGAAAGGCTACACCTTC. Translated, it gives CASSLRQARKGYTF.

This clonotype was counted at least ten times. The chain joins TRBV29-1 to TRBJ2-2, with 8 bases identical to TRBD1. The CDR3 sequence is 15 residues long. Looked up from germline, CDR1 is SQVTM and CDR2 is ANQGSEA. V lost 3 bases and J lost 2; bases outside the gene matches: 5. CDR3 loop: CSVEDRAGNTGELFF. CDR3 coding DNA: TGCAGCGTTGAGGACAGGGCTGGTAACACCGGGGAGCTGTTTTTT.

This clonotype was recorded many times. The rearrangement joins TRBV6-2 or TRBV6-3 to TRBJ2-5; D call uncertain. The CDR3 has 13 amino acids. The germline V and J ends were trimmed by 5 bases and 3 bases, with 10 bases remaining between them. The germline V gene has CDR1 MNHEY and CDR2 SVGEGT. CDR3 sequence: CASSEWAEETQYF. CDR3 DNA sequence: TGTGCCAGCAGTGAGTGGGCAGAAGAGACCCAGTACTTC.

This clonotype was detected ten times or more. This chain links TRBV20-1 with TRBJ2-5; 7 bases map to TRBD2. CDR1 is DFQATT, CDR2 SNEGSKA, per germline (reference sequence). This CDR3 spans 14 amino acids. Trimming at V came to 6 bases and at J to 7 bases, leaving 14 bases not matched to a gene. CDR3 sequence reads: CSAATPSGARTQYF. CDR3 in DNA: TGCAGTGCGGCTACGCCAAGCGGGGCGAGGACCCAGTACTTC.

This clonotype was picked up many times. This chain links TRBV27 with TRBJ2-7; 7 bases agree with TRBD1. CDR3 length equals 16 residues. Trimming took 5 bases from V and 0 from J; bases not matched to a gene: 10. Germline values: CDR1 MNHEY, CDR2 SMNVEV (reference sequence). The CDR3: CASSPPGQRSSYEQYF. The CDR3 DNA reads TGTGCCAGCAGTCCTCCGGGACAGAGATCCTCCTACGAGCAGTACTTC.

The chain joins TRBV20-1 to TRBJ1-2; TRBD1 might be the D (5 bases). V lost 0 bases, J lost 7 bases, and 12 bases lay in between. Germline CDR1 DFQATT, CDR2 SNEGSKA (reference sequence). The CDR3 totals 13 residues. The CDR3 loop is CSAREAQGSGYTF. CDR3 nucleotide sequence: TGCAGTGCTAGAGAGGCCCAGGGAAGTGGCTACACCTTC.

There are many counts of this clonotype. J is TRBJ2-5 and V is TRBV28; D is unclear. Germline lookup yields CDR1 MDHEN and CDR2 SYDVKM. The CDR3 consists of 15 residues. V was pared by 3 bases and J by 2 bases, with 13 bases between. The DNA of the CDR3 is TGTGCCAGCAGTTTGTTCCCCTCTATACAAGAGACCCAGTACTTC. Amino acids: CASSLFPSIQETQYF.

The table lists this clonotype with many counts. This chain's CDR3 is CSVEGRGADTQYF. The CDR3, as DNA: TGCAGCGTTGAAGGGCGGGGGGCAGATACGCAGTATTTT. This chain uses TRBV29-1 with TRBJ2-3, with 8 bases identical to TRBD2. Germline trimming cut 1 base from V and 4 bases from J; bases unmatched to any gene: 1. This CDR3 has 13 residues. CDR1 SQVTM and CDR2 ANQGSEA come from the germline V gene.

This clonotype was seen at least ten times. The CDR3 region is CASSEQLFYGYTF. The DNA of the CDR3 is TGTGCCAGCAGTGAACAACTATTCTATGGCTACACCTTC. V and J are TRBV25-1 and TRBJ1-2; no definite D call. Germline CDR1 and CDR2: MGHDK and SYGVNS. V gave up 2 bases and J gave up 4 bases, with 8 bases separating them. The CDR3 contains 13 residues.

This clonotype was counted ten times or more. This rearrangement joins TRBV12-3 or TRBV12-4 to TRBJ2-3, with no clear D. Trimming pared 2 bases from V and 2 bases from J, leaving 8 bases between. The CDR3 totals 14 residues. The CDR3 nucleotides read TGTGCCAGCAGTTTAATAGGAATCACAGATACGCAGTATTTT. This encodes CASSLIGITDTQYF.

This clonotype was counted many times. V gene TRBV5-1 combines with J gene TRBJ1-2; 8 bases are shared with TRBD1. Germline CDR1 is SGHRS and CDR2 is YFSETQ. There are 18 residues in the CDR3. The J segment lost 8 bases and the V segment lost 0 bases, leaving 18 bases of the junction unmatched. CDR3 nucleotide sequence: TGCGCCAGCAGCTTGGTGTCCGGGACAGGCCGCTTGAGAGAGGGCTACACCTTC. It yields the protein CASSLVSGTGRLREGYTF.

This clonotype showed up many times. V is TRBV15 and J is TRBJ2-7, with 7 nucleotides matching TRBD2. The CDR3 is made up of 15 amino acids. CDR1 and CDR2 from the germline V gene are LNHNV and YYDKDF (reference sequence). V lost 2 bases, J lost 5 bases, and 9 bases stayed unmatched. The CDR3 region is CATSRFSGFEDEQYF. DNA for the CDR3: TGTGCCACCAGCAGATTTAGCGGGTTCGAGGACGAGCAGTACTTC.

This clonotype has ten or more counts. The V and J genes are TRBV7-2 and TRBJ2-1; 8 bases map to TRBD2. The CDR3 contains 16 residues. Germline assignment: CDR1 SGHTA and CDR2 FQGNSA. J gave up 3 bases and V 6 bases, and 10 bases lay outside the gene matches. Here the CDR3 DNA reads TGTGCCAGCAGTTACTCCGGGACTAGGTTCTACAATGAGCAGTTCTTC. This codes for CASSYSGTRFYNEQFF.

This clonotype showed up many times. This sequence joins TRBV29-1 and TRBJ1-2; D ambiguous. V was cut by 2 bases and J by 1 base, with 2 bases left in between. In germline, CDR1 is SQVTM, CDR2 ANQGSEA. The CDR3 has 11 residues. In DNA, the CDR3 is TGCAGCGTTGAACATAACTATGGCTACACCTTC. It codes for CSVEHNYGYTF.